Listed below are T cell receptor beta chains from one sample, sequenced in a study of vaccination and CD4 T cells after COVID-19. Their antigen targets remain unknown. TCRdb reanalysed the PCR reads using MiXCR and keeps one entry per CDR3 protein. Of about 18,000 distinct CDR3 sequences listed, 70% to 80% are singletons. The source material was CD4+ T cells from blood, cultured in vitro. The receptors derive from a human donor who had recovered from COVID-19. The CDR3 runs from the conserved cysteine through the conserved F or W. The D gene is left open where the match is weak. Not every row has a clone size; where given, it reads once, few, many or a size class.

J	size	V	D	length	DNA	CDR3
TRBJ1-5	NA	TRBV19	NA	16	TGTGCCAGTAGTATAGGGCAGGGGCGAAGTGATCAGCCCCAGCATTTT	CASSIGQGRSDQPQHF
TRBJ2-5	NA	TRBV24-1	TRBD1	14	TGTGCCACTAAGGGACAGGGGAAGTCTGAGACCCAGTACTTC	CATKGQGKSETQYF
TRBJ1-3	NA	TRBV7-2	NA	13	TGTGCCAGCAGACCATACTCTGGAAACACCATATATTTT	CASRPYSGNTIYF
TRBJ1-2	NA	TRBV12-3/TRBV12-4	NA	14	TGTGCCACCCAATATTACGGGCATTTCTATGGCTACACCTTC	CATQYYGHFYGYTF
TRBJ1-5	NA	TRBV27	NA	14	TGTGCCAGCAGCTCACGAGGGACATCTCAGCCCCAGCATTTT	CASSSRGTSQPQHF
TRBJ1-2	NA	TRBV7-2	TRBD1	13	TGTGCCAGCAGCTTCGGACAGGGTTATGGCTACACCTTC	CASSFGQGYGYTF
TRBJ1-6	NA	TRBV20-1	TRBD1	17	TGCAGTGCTAGAAACGTCTTGGACAGGCGAAATAATTCACCCCTCCACTTT	CSARNVLDRRNNSPLHF
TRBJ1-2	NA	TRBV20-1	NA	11	TGCGGGAAGACAGAGACCTATGGCTACACCTTC	CGKTETYGYTF
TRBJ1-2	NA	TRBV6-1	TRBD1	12	TGTGCCAGCAGAGGGGACAGGGGACAGGGGGCCTTC	CASRGDRGQGAF
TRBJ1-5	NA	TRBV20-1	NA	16	TGCAGTGCTAGTCGGTTGGGACGGCGTAGCAATCAGCCCCAGCATTTT	CSASRLGRRSNQPQHF
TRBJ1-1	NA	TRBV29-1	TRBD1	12	TGCAGCGCTAGGACAGGCCGCACTGAAGCTTTCTTT	CSARTGRTEAFF
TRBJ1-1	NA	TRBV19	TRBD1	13	TGTGCCAGTACGGACAGGGGGCGAACTGAAGCTTTCTTT	CASTDRGRTEAFF
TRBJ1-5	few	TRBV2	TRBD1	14	TGTGCCAGCAGGGGACAGGGCGGGGGTCAGCCCCAGCATTTT	CASRGQGGGQPQHF
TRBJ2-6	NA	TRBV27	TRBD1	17	TGTGCCAGCAGTCTGGGACAGCCAGGCTCTGGGGCCAACGTCCTGACTTTC	CASSLGQPGSGANVLTF
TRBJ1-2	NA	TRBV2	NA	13	TGTGCCAGCATCGTCAGGACCACTTATGGCTACACCTTC	CASIVRTTYGYTF
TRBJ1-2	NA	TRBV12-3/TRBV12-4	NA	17	TGTGCCAGCAGTACTGCGGGGACGGGGAGTCTTAACTATGGCTACACCTTC	CASSTAGTGSLNYGYTF
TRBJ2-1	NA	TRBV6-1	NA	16	TGTGCCACAAGACAGGGAGGTGCGTGGTCCTACAATGAGCAGTTCTTC	CATRQGGAWSYNEQFF
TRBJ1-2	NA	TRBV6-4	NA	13	TGTGCCAGCAGTGACGGACAGAACTATGGCTACACCTTC	CASSDGQNYGYTF
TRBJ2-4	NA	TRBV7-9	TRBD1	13	TGTGCCAGCAGCCTGACAGGGGTTAACATTCAGTACTTC	CASSLTGVNIQYF
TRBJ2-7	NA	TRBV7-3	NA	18	TGTGCCAACTCTATGGGGACTCCGGGCCCCGATCTCCCCTACGAGCAGTACTTC	CANSMGTPGPDLPYEQYF
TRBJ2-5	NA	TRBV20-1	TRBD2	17	TGCAGTGCTAGTCCAAGCGGGAGGGCCGTGTGGCAAGAGACCCAGTACTTC	CSASPSGRAVWQETQYF
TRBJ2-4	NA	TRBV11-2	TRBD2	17	TGTGCCAGCAGCCCTATAGGGGTACGGGGGGGCAAAAACATTCAGTACTTC	CASSPIGVRGGKNIQYF